The present T cell receptor (beta chain) was sequenced within a study of blood T cell repertoires in COVID-19. Study summary: Samples of COVID-19 (acute and convalescent) were obtained from the United States, Italy and Spain. PBMCs, B-cell-depleted T cells, or T cells provided the cDNA or gDNA that made up the material.

Per the original methods: Cell counts per sample came from amplifying reference gene primers. TCRdb's copy holds only in-frame clones and misses some; the assay was immunoSEQ multiplex PCR. V and J calls and clone size are those listed in that table; D and trimming were worked out from the DNA. The data hold approximately 190,000 clones, with more than 80% observed a single time. Looked up from germline, CDR1 is KGHSH and CDR2 is LQKENI. The ends lost 5 bases at V and 9 bases at J; junction bases unmatched: 11. The CDR3 has 15 amino acids. J is TRBJ2-4 and V is TRBV18; TRBD1 agrees at 9 bases. Material for sequencing was peripheral blood. This clonotype was sampled from a man in his forties or fifties with acute or convalescent COVID-19. The CDR3 sequence is CASSTTGTGQGIQYF. Here the CDR3 DNA reads TGTGCCAGCTCAACTACGGGGACAGGGCAGGGCATTCAGTACTTC.